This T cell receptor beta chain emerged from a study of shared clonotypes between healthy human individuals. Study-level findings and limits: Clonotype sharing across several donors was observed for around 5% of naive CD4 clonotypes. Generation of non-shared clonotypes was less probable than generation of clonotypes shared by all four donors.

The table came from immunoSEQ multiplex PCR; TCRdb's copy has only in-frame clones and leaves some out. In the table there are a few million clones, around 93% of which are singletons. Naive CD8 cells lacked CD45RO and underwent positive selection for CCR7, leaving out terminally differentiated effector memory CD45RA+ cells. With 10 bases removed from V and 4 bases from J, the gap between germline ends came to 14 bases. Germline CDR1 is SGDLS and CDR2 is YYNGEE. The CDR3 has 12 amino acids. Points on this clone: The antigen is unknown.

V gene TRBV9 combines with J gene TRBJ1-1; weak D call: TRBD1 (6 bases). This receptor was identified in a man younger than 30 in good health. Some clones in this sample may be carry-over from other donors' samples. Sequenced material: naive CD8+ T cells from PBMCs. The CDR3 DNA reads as TGTGCCTCCGGGGGGGCGGGCACTGAAGCTTTCTTT. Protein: CASGGAGTEAFF.